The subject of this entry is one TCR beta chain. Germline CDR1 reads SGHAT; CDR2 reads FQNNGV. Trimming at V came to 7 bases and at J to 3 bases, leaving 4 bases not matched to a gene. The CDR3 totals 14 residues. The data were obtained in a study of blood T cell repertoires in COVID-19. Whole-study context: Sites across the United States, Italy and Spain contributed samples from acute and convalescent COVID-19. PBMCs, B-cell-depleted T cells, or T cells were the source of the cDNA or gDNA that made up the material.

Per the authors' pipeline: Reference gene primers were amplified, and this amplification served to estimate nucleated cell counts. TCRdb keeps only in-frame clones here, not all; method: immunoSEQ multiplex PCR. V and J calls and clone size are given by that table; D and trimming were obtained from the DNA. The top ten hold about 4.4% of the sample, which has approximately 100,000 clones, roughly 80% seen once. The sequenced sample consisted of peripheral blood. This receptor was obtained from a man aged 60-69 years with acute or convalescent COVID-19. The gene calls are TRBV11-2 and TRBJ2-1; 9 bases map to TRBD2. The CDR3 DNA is TGTGCCAGCAACCTAGCGGGAAGCTACAATGAGCAGTTCTTC. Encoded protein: CASNLAGSYNEQFF.